This TCR beta chain was retrieved from a study of blood T cell repertoires in COVID-19 (dated by TCRdb to 2020 to 2022). Study-level background: The collaborator samples originated in the United States, Italy and Spain and spanned the acute and convalescent phases of COVID-19. A freely available public database, intended as a resource for researchers studying the immune response to SARS-CoV-2, is where the repertoires were released. Where HLA class I and class II types were available, the types were taken from metadata supplied by the sample provider, not from assay-based typing. The prospective study material was composed of cDNA or gDNA derived from T cells, B-cell-depleted T cells, or PBMCs. A de-identified subject ID, COVID-19 status, age in years and sex were almost always included in the sample metadata. The samples were drawn from the first 160 participants of the ongoing ImmuneRACE study and from 950 to 1,500 subjects provided by 6 global collaborators. The dataset comprised deeply sampled blood TCRbeta repertoires from subjects exposed to, actively infected with, or recovered from COVID-19.

Collaborating institutions collected whole blood in K2EDTA tubes following their own protocols. For TCRbeta analysis, collaborator samples were shipped as frozen whole blood, as isolated PBMCs, or as DNA extracted from either sample type. What the study reported, not specific to this receptor: The quantity of clinical and demographic metadata differed by source and by participant and was supplied without curation.

Remarks on this clone: The specificity of this receptor is unknown. Base qualities are not at hand, and no much larger clone is one base apart.

TCRbeta CDR3 regions were amplified from genomic DNA by means of the immunoSEQ Assay, a bias-controlled multiplex PCR. Per the source publication's procedure: Within the assay, amplification of reference gene primers was used to estimate how many nucleated cells each sample contained. To quantify the absolute abundance of each unique TCRbeta CDR3 rearrangement, sequence reads were collapsed and filtered. Productive Simpson clonality was computed per sample as the square root of Simpson's diversity index over productive rearrangements. Entries here come from immuneACCESS through TCRdb and include only in-frame sequences with V and J called. Some clones fail to appear in such tables; in the studies checked, an unresolved V gene covers under half of the shortfall, and the cause of the remainder is unknown. The D gene and trimming were derived from the DNA, and the V and J assignments and clone size from that table. Present in this sample are fewer than 120,000 clones, less than 85% of which were seen just once. The biggest ten clones account for more than 3.5% of the sample.

Trimming takes 4 bases from V and 2 bases from J, and the germline ends sit 16 bases apart. The CDR3 starts with the cysteine, ends with the phenylalanine, and has 16 residues. Left in the record is the CDR3 DNA by itself, 48 bases read in frame from the first base. Based on the germline V gene, the CDR1 and CDR2 sequences are SGDLS and YYNGEE. The clonotype was recovered from a woman aged 80 or over with acute or convalescent COVID-19. The rearranged chain carries TRBV9 and TRBJ2-1; 5 matching bases give a weak D call of TRBD2. Sequencing input: peripheral blood. For the CDR3, the sequence is CASSPLAPGAYNEQFF. In nucleotides, the sequence is TGTGCCAGCAGCCCGCTCGCCCCCGGGGCCTACAATGAGCAGTTCTTC. The full variable domain, completed from the reference TRBV9 and TRBJ2-1 proteins outside the CDR3, reads DSGVTQTPKHLITATGQRVTLRCSPRSGDLSVYWYQQSLDQGLQFLIQYYNGEERAKGNILERFSAQQFPDLHSELNLSSLELGDSALYFCASSPLAPGAYNEQFFGPGTRLTVL.